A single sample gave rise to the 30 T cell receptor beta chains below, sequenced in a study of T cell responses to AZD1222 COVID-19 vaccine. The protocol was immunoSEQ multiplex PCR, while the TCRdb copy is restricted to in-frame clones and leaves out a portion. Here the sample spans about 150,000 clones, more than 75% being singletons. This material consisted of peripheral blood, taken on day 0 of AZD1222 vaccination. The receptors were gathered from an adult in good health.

CDR3 coding DNA: TGTGCCACCAGTGACAGGGGTAGCAATCAGCCCCAGCATTTT. Its translation is CATSDRGSNQPQHF. The chain is built from TRBV24-1 and TRBJ1-5; weak D call: TRBD1 (6 bases). Germline CDR1 is KGHDR and CDR2 is SFDVKD. This CDR3 is built from 14 residues. Between the trimmed V and J ends, which lost 4 bases and 0 bases, there was a span of 6 bases.

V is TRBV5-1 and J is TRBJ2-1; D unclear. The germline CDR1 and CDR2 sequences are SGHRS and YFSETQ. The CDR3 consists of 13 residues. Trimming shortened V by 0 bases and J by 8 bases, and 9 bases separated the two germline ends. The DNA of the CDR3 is TGCGCCAGCAGCTTGGGGGGAATTGATGAGCAGTTCTTC. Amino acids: CASSLGGIDEQFF.

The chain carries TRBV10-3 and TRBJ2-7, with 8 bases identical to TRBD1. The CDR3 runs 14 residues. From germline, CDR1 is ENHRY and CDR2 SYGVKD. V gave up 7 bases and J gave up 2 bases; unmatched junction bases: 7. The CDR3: CAINTPGQAYEQYF. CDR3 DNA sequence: TGTGCCATCAATACCCCGGGACAGGCCTACGAGCAGTACTTC.

The CDR3: CASSSQGPPYNEQFF. Written as DNA, the CDR3 is TGTGCCAGTAGTAGCCAGGGGCCCCCCTACAATGAGCAGTTCTTC. This chain links TRBV19 with TRBJ2-1; a weak D match, TRBD1 (6 bases). The V gene's germline CDR1 is LNHDA and CDR2 SQIVND (reference sequence). The CDR3 contains 15 residues. Trimming removed 4 bases from V and 2 bases from J, with 12 bases in between. The full variable domain, in which reference TRBV19 and TRBJ2-1 provide the parts outside the CDR3, is DGGITQSPKYLFRKEGQNVTLSCEQNLNHDAMYWYRQDPGQGLRLIYYSQIVNDFQKGDIAEGYSVSREKKESFPLTVTSAQKNPTAFYLCASSSQGPPYNEQFFGPGTRLTVL.

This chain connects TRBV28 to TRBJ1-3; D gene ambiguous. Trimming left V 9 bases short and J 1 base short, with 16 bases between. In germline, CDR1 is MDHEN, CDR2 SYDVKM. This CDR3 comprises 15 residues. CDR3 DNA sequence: TGTGCCAGTCGTGAGGGCGTTCAGTCTGGAAACACCATATATTTT. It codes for CASREGVQSGNTIYF.

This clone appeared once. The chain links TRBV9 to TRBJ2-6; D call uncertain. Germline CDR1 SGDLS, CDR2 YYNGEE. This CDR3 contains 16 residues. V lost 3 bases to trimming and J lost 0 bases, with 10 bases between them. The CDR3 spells CASSGIASSGANVLTF. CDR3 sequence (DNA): TGTGCCAGCAGCGGAATTGCGAGCTCTGGGGCCAACGTCCTGACTTTC.

The CDR3 here is CASSSTGEAFF. The DNA of the CDR3 is TGTGCCAGCAGCTCCACGGGTGAAGCTTTCTTT. The chain combines TRBV5-6 with TRBJ1-1; unclear D gene. CDR3 size: 11 residues. Trimming pared 3 bases from V and 7 bases from J, leaving 7 bases between. The germline gives CDR1 SGHDT, CDR2 YYEEEE.

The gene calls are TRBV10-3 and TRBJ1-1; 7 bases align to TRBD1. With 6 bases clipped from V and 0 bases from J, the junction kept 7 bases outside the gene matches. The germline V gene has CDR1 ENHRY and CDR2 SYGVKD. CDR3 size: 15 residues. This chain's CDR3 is CAISRTGGLNTEAFF. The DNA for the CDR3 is TGTGCCATCAGCCGGACAGGAGGGCTGAACACTGAAGCTTTCTTT.

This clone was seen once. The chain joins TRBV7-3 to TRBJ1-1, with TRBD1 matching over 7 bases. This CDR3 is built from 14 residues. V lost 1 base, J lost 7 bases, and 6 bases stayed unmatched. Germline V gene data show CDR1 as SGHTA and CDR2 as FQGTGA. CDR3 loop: CASSLSRDRNEAFF. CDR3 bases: TGTGCCAGCAGCTTAAGCCGGGACAGAAATGAAGCTTTCTTT.

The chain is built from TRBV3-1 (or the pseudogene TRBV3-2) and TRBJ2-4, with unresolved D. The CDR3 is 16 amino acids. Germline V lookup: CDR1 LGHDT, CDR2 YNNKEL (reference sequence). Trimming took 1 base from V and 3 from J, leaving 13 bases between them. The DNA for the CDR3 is TGTGCCAGCAGCCAAGCTCTGGGTTTAGGCAAAAACATTCAGTACTTC. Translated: CASSQALGLGKNIQYF.

The CDR3 bases are TGTGCCAGCAGCCTTACCCGACTAGCGGGAGGGCGTGCGACCTACGAGCAGTACTTC. It translates to CASSLTRLAGGRATYEQYF. The chain employs TRBV7-6 and TRBJ2-7; 14 nucleotides agree with TRBD2. The germline CDR1 and CDR2 sequences are SGHVS and FNYEAQ. V was pared by 5 bases and J by 2 bases, with 14 bases of the junction left unmatched. The CDR3 length is 19 residues.

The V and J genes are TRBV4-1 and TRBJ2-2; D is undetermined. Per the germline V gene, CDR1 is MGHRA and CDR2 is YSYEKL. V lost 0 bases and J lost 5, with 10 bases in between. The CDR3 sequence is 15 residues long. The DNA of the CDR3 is TGCGCCAGCAGCCAAGATGTAGCTGGGACCGGGGAGCTGTTTTTT. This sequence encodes CASSQDVAGTGELFF.

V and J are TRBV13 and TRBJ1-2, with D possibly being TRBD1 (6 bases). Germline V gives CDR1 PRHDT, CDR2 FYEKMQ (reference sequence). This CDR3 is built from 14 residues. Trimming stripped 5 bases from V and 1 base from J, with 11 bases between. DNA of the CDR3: TGTGCCAGCAGCCCCAGGACAGATAACTATGGCTACACCTTC. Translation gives CASSPRTDNYGYTF.

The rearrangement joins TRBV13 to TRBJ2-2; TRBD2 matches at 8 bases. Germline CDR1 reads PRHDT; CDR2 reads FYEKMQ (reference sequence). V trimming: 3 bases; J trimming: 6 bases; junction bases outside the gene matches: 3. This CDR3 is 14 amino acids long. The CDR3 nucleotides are TGTGCCAGCAGCTTCGGACTAGCTTCCGGGGAGCTGTTTTTT. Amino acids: CASSFGLASGELFF.

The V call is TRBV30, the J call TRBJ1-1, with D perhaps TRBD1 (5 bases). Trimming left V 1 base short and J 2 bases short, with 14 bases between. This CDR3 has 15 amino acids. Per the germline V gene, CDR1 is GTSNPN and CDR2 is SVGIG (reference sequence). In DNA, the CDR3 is TGTGCCTGGAGTGCGACGGGACTTAGCAACACTGAAGCTTTCTTT. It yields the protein CAWSATGLSNTEAFF.

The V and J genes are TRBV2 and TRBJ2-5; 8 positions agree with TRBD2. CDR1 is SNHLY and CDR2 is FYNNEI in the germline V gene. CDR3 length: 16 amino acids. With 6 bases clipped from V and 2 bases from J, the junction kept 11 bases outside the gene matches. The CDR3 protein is CASRGPTSVEQETQYF. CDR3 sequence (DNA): TGTGCCAGCAGAGGTCCGACTAGCGTGGAGCAAGAGACCCAGTACTTC.

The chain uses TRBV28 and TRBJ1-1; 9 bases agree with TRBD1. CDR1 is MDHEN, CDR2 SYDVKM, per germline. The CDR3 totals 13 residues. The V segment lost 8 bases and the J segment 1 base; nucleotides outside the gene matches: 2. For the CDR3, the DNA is TGTGCCAGCGAGGGACAGGGGAACACTGAAGCTTTCTTT. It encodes CASEGQGNTEAFF.

DNA for the CDR3: TGTGCCAGCAGAAAGAAGCGGGAGACGTATCAATCCGGGGAGCTGTTTTTT. Protein: CASRKKRETYQSGELFF. J is TRBJ2-2 and V is TRBV21-1; the D segment call TRBD2 is taken from the table without a DNA check. TRBV21-1 is designated a pseudogene. The CDR3 covers 17 residues.

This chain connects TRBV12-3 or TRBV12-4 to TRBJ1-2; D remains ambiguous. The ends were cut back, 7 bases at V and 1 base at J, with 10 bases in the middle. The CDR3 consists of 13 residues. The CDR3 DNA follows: TGTGCCAGCACCCCGACCCTTAACTATGGCTACACCTTC. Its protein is CASTPTLNYGYTF.

The CDR3 region has the DNA TGTGCCAGCAGCTCGCTCCGAGGCCTCAGGGGGTTCAATCAGCCCCAGCATTTT. This sequence encodes CASSSLRGLRGFNQPQHF. This chain joins TRBV7-8 and TRBJ1-5; 7 bases align to TRBD1. Germline V gene sequence: CDR1 SGHVS, CDR2 FQNEAQ. V lost 4 bases, J lost 3 bases, and 15 bases stayed unmatched. The CDR3 is made up of 18 amino acids.

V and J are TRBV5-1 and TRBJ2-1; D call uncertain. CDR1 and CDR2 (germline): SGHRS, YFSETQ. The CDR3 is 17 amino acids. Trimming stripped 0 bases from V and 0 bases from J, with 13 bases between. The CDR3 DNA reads TGCGCCAGCAGCTTGGGTTCAGACTTCGTCTCCTACAATGAGCAGTTCTTC. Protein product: CASSLGSDFVSYNEQFF.

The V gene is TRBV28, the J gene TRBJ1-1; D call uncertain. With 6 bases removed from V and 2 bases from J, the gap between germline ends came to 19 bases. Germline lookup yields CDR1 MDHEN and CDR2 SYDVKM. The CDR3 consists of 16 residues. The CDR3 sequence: CASRTSGFRINTEAFF. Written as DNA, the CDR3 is TGTGCCAGCAGGACTTCCGGGTTCCGGATAAACACTGAAGCTTTCTTT. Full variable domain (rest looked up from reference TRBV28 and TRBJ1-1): DVKVTQSSRYLVKRTGEKVFLECVQDMDHENMFWYRQDPGLGLRLIYFSYDVKMKEKGDIPEGYSVSREKKERFSLILESASTNQTSMYLCASRTSGFRINTEAFFGQGTRLTVV.

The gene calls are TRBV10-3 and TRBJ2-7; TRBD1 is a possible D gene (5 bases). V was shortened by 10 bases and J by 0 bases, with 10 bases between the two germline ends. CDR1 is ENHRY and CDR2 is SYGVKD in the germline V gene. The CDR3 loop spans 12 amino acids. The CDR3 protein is CATRDSSYEQYF. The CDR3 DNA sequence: TGTGCCACCAGAGACAGCTCCTACGAGCAGTACTTC.

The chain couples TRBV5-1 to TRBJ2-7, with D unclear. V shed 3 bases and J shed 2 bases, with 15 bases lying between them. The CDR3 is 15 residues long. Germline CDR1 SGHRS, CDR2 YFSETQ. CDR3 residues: CASSYIPDHTYEQYF. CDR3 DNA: TGCGCCAGCAGCTATATACCGGACCATACCTACGAGCAGTACTTC.

The CDR3 coding sequence is TGTGCCAGCAGTGACCTTACGGAAGGGGGACGTCAGCCCCAGCATTTT. It codes for CASSDLTEGGRQPQHF. The chain recombines TRBV6-4 with TRBJ1-5; D is possibly TRBD1 (6 bases). The CDR3 length is 16 residues. V shed 2 bases and J shed 6 bases, with 17 bases lying between them. Per germline, CDR1 MRHNA and CDR2 SNTAGT.

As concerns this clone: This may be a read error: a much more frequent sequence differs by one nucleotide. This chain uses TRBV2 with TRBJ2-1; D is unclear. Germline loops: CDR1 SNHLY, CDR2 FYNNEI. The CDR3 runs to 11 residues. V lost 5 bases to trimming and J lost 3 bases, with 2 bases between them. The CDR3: CASSLYNEQFF. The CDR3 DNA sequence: TGTGCCAGCAGTCTCTACAATGAGCAGTTCTTC.

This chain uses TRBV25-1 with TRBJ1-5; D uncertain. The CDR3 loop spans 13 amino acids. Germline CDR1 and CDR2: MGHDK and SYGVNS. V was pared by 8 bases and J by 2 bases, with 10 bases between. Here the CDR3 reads CASADAGNQPQHF. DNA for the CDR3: TGTGCCAGCGCCGACGCGGGCAATCAGCCCCAGCATTTT.

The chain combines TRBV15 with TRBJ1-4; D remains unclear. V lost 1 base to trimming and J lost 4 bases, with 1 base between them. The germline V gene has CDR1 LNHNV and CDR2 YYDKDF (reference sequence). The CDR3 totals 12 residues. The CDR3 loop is CATSRGNEKLFF. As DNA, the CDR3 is TGTGCCACCAGCAGAGGTAATGAAAAACTGTTTTTT.

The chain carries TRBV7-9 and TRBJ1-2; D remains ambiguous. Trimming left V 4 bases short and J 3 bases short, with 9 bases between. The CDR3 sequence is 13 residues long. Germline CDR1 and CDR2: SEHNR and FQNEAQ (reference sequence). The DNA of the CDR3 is TGTGCCAGCAGCTCTGGAGGGTACTATGGCTACACCTTC. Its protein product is CASSSGGYYGYTF.

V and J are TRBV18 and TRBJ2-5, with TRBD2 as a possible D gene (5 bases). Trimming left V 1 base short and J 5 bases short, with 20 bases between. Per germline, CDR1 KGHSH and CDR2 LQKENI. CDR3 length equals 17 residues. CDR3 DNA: TGTGCCAGCTCACCACGGGAAGTTGCTCGGGGTTACGAGACCCAGTACTTC. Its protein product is CASSPREVARGYETQYF.